One and the same sample provided the 29 T cell receptor beta chains below, sequenced in a study of beta chain features in type 1 diabetes. Study-wide findings and caveats: Type 1 diabetes patients showed a moderate but significant shortening of TCRB CDR3s in all four CD4+ subsets.

Antigens of these TCRs are unknown. Since all of the isolated RNA was reverse transcribed, expressed TCRB transcripts were what got sequenced. The table came from immunoSEQ multiplex PCR; TCRdb's copy has only in-frame clones and leaves some out. The data hold hundreds of thousands of clones, with over 13% observed a single time. Sequenced sample: naive CD4+ T cells from blood. The receptors shown here come from a man between 18 and 29 years old with type 1 diabetes.

This chain connects TRBV30 to TRBJ2-5; TRBD2 is a possible D gene (5 bases). CDR3 length equals 11 residues. The germline V gene encodes CDR1 GTSNPN and CDR2 SVGIG (reference sequence). Trimming left V 2 bases short and J 7 bases short, with 8 bases between. This CDR3 reads CAWSHRGTQYF. CDR3 in DNA: TGTGCCTGGAGTCACCGGGGGACCCAGTACTTC.

The gene calls are TRBV7-9 and TRBJ2-7; the match to TRBD2 covers 9 bases. From germline, CDR1 is SEHNR and CDR2 FQNEAQ (reference sequence). The CDR3 spans 16 residues. Trimming at V came to 1 base and at J to 6 bases, leaving 10 bases not matched to a gene. Here the CDR3 reads CASSLGSGSGSTEQYF. CDR3 DNA: TGTGCCAGCAGCTTAGGAAGTGGTAGCGGGAGTACCGAGCAGTACTTC. The full variable domain, rest sourced from reference TRBV7-9 and TRBJ2-7, is DTGVSQNPRHKITKRGQNVTFRCDPISEHNRLYWYRQTLGQGPEFLTYFQNEAQLEKSRLLSDRFSAERPKGSFSTLEIQRTEQGDSAMYLCASSLGSGSGSTEQYFGPGTRLTVT.

This clone appeared a few times. The CDR3 reads CASSYQEGLAGNEQFF. The CDR3 DNA sequence: TGTGCCAGCAGTTACCAAGAGGGACTAGCGGGAAATGAGCAGTTCTTC. The gene calls are TRBV6-6 and TRBJ2-1; the match to TRBD2 covers 13 bases. Germline assignment: CDR1 MNHNY and CDR2 SVGAGI (reference sequence). The CDR3 length is 16 residues. The J segment lost 7 bases and the V segment lost 2 bases, leaving 5 bases of the junction unmatched.

This clone was counted a few times. This chain joins TRBV6-6 and TRBJ1-6; possible D gene TRBD1, 6 bases. CDR1 is MNHNY and CDR2 is SVGAGI in the germline V gene (reference sequence). The CDR3 has 14 residues. V was clipped by 7 bases and J by 6 bases, with 13 bases between them. CDR3 protein: CASKGGQFNSPLHF. Here the CDR3 DNA reads TGTGCCAGCAAGGGCGGACAGTTTAATTCACCCCTCCACTTT.

The chain employs TRBV6-5 and TRBJ1-1, with 7 bases lining up with TRBD1. V was clipped by 1 base and J by 4 bases; unmatched bases: 3. Germline CDR1 MNHEY, CDR2 SVGAGI. The CDR3 has 14 residues. CDR3 coding DNA: TGTGCCAGCAGTTACTTCAGGGGGACCACTGAAGCTTTCTTT. Translated, it gives CASSYFRGTTEAFF.

This clone has just a few counts. The chain uses TRBV27 and TRBJ1-2; D gene ambiguous. The CDR3 is 12 amino acids. The V end was cut by 6 bases, the J end by 3 bases, with 8 bases between. From germline, CDR1 is MNHEY and CDR2 SMNVEV (reference sequence). Here the CDR3 DNA reads TGTGCCAGCAGAAACAGAGACTATGGCTACACCTTC. This sequence encodes CASRNRDYGYTF.

This clone was picked up a small number of times. V usage is TRBV29-1 and J usage is TRBJ2-5, with D tentatively TRBD2 (5 bases). The CDR3 runs 16 residues. Trimming left V 8 bases short and J 4 bases short, with 26 bases between. Germline values: CDR1 SQVTM, CDR2 ANQGSEA. CDR3 loop: CSYIPGLKRRSETQYF. The CDR3 coding sequence is TGCAGCTACATTCCCGGGCTCAAAAGGAGGTCAGAGACCCAGTACTTC.

J is TRBJ2-7 and V is TRBV10-3, with 7 bases matching TRBD2. This CDR3 has 14 residues. J lost 6 bases, V lost 6 bases, and 11 bases had no gene match. CDR1 ENHRY and CDR2 SYGVKD come from the germline V gene. DNA of the CDR3: TGTGCCATCAGGGGCCCGGGGGGAATGGGCGAGCAGTACTTC. Translated: CAIRGPGGMGEQYF.

This clone was counted only a few times. The rearrangement joins TRBV30 to TRBJ1-4; D remains ambiguous. This CDR3 has 16 residues. Trimming stripped 2 bases from V and 0 bases from J, with 13 bases between. Germline V gene sequence: CDR1 GTSNPN, CDR2 SVGIG (reference sequence). The CDR3 coding sequence is TGTGCCTGGAGTCAAGCCTCCACAGCAACTAATGAAAAACTGTTTTTT. It encodes CAWSQASTATNEKLFF. The whole variable domain, remainder taken from reference TRBV30 and TRBJ1-4, is SQTIHQWPATLVQPVGSPLSLECTVEGTSNPNLYWYRQAAGRGLQLLFYSVGIGQISSEVPQNLSASRPQDRQFILSSKKLLLSDSGFYLCAWSQASTATNEKLFFGSGTQLSVL.

The chain carries TRBV5-1 and TRBJ1-1; the D gene is possibly TRBD1 (5 bases). The CDR3 is 12 residues long. With 4 bases removed from V and 6 bases from J, the gap between germline ends came to 10 bases. The germline CDR1 and CDR2 sequences are SGHRS and YFSETQ. The CDR3 reads CASSVQGAEAFF. Written as DNA, the CDR3 is TGCGCCAGCAGCGTCCAGGGAGCTGAAGCTTTCTTT.

This clone showed up just once. The CDR3 is CASSLAGGYTDTQYF. In DNA form, the CDR3 reads TGTGCCAGCAGCTTAGCGGGAGGGTACACAGATACGCAGTATTTT. The J gene is TRBJ2-3, the V gene TRBV5-4, with TRBD2 matching over 10 bases. V was pared by 2 bases and J by 2 bases, with 2 bases of the junction left unmatched. This CDR3 has 15 residues. The germline CDR1 and CDR2 sequences are SGHNT and YYREEE (reference sequence). The complete variable domain, with remaining parts taken from reference TRBV5-4 and TRBJ2-3, reads ETGVTQSPTHLIKTRGQQVTLRCSSQSGHNTVSWYQQALGQGPQFIFQYYREEENGRGNFPPRFSGLQFPNYSSELNVNALELDDSALYLCASSLAGGYTDTQYFGPGTRLTVL.

The chain links TRBV5-4 to TRBJ1-2; 7 nucleotides align to TRBD1. CDR3 length: 15 amino acids. Per the germline V gene, CDR1 is SGHNT and CDR2 is YYREEE (reference sequence). Trimming at V came to 4 bases and at J to 3 bases, leaving 9 bases not matched to a gene. The CDR3 region is CASSLPWTGHYGYTF. The CDR3 coding sequence is TGTGCCAGCAGCCTTCCCTGGACAGGACACTATGGCTACACCTTC.

Details on this clone: The same CDR3 can be traced to other DNA sequences in this sample. This chain links TRBV29-1 with TRBJ1-1; D is perhaps TRBD1 (6 bases). The CDR3 spans 13 residues. V was cut by 3 bases and J by 5 bases, with 13 bases left in between. The germline V gene has CDR1 SQVTM and CDR2 ANQGSEA. The CDR3 region has the DNA TGCAGCGTTGAGGGGCGGGGGCGGACTGAAGCTTTCTTT. Protein product: CSVEGRGRTEAFF. The variable domain in full, with the rest retrieved from reference TRBV29-1 and TRBJ1-1, is SAVISQKPSRDICQRGTSLTIQCQVDSQVTMMFWYRQQPGQSLTLIATANQGSEATYESGFVIDKFPISRPNLTFSTLTVSNMSPEDSSIYLCSVEGRGRTEAFFGQGTRLTVV.

This clone was observed a handful of times. The chain combines TRBV29-1 with TRBJ2-1, with TRBD2 matching 7 bases. Unmatched junction bases numbered 13, after V lost 1 base and J lost 4 bases. Germline V CDR1 and CDR2: SQVTM, ANQGSEA. The CDR3 is made up of 17 amino acids. CDR3 sequence: CSVEVRGGPRMYNEQFF. The DNA for the CDR3 is TGCAGCGTTGAAGTCCGGGGAGGGCCCAGGATGTACAATGAGCAGTTCTTC.

The chain joins TRBV6-5 to TRBJ2-3; D is perhaps TRBD2 (5 bases). Germline V gene lookup returns CDR1 MNHEY and CDR2 SVGAGI. Trimming left V 2 bases short and J 1 base short, with 10 bases between. The CDR3 has 15 amino acids. This chain's CDR3 is CASSYEGRGTDTQYF. CDR3 nucleotides: TGTGCCAGCAGTTACGAGGGAAGGGGCACAGATACGCAGTATTTT.

This chain uses TRBV19 with TRBJ2-1, with 9 bases identical to TRBD1. This CDR3 is built from 14 residues. V trimming: 10 bases; J trimming: 9 bases; junction bases outside the gene matches: 13. Per the germline V gene, CDR1 is LNHDA and CDR2 is SQIVND (reference sequence). This CDR3 reads CATRKGQGKGEQFF. The CDR3 DNA follows: TGTGCCACCCGAAAGGGACAGGGTAAAGGTGAGCAGTTCTTC.

This clone occurred a few times. The chain links TRBV6-5 to TRBJ2-5; TRBD1 agrees at 9 bases. The junction had 12 bases not matched to a gene; V was cut back by 8 bases and J by 5 bases. Germline V gene lookup returns CDR1 MNHEY and CDR2 SVGAGI. This CDR3 has 15 amino acids. CDR3: CASRGGTGGRETQYF. In DNA, the CDR3 is TGTGCCAGCCGTGGGGGAACAGGGGGCAGGGAGACCCAGTACTTC.

The rearrangement uses TRBV7-9 and TRBJ2-6, with 9 bases aligning to TRBD1. Germline values: CDR1 SEHNR, CDR2 FQNEAQ (reference sequence). This CDR3 contains 17 residues. The trim removed 5 bases at V and 0 bases at J, leaving 5 bases unmatched. The CDR3 loop is CASSTGQGRSGANVLTF. The DNA of the CDR3 is TGTGCCAGCAGCACCGGACAGGGGCGCTCTGGGGCCAACGTCCTGACTTTC.

The chain is built from TRBV28 and TRBJ2-1; perhaps TRBD2 as D (6 bases). Between the trimmed V and J ends, which lost 7 bases and 1 base, there was a span of 8 bases. The germline CDR1 and CDR2 sequences are MDHEN and SYDVKM. CDR3 length: 13 amino acids. The CDR3 DNA follows: TGTGCCAGCAAGGGGAGGTCCTACAATGAGCAGTTCTTC. It is translated as CASKGRSYNEQFF.

The chain has TRBV4-3 and TRBJ2-2; D ambiguous. The CDR3 covers 14 residues. CDR1 is LGHNA and CDR2 is YSLEER in the germline V gene. V dropped 7 bases and J dropped 1 base, with 10 bases sitting between them. CDR3 sequence (DNA): TGCGCCAGCACCAACACGGAGAACACCGGGGAGCTGTTTTTT. Translated: CASTNTENTGELFF.

The chain combines TRBV30 with TRBJ1-6, with 9 bases matching TRBD1. Germline V gene lookup returns CDR1 GTSNPN and CDR2 SVGIG (reference sequence). This CDR3 is 14 amino acids long. Trimming cost V 0 bases and J 9 bases; bases outside gene matches: 3. The CDR3 DNA is TGTGCCTGGAGTGTACGACAGGGGGGTTCACCCCTCCACTTT. This encodes CAWSVRQGGSPLHF.

This chain links TRBV10-3 with TRBJ1-2; no clear D gene. Trimming removed 0 bases at V and 8 bases at J, with 7 bases between. Germline values: CDR1 ENHRY, CDR2 SYGVKD. The CDR3 consists of 12 residues. CDR3 in amino acids: CAISESVGGYTF. The CDR3 DNA sequence: TGTGCCATCAGTGAGTCAGTAGGAGGCTACACCTTC.

This chain connects TRBV5-1 to TRBJ2-3, with TRBD2 as a possible D gene (6 bases). Between the trimmed V and J ends, which lost 2 bases and 2 bases, there was a span of 18 bases. Germline V gene lookup returns CDR1 SGHRS and CDR2 YFSETQ. The CDR3 extends over 17 amino acids. CDR3 nucleotides: TGCGCCAGCAGCTTTCACTCCAGCGGGCGATACACAGATACGCAGTATTTT. This sequence encodes CASSFHSSGRYTDTQYF.

The chain combines TRBV29-1 with TRBJ1-1; D possibly corresponds to TRBD1 (5 bases). This CDR3 region has 14 residues. V lost 7 bases and J 11 bases, leaving 26 bases between the germline ends. The germline V gene has CDR1 SQVTM and CDR2 ANQGSEA. The CDR3 loop reads CSAPGRRQINEAFF. In nucleotides, the CDR3 is TGCAGCGCTCCGGGAAGGCGACAGATTAATGAGGCTTTCTTT.

This chain's CDR3 is CASDRTAWGRPQYF. CDR3 sequence (DNA): TGTGCCAGTGATAGGACCGCCTGGGGGAGGCCCCAGTACTTC. This sequence joins TRBV28 and TRBJ2-5; tentatively, D is TRBD2 (6 bases). V was cut by 9 bases and J by 9 bases, with 23 bases left in between. Germline CDR1 MDHEN, CDR2 SYDVKM. This CDR3 is built from 14 residues.

The CDR3 region has the DNA TGTGCCAGCAGCCCGATGATGACAGGGAGTAATTCACCCCTCCACTTT. Translated: CASSPMMTGSNSPLHF. The chain links TRBV4-2 to TRBJ1-6; 7 positions agree with TRBD1. CDR3 length: 16 amino acids. J was trimmed by 6 bases and V by 4 bases; bases with no gene match: 9. Per the germline V gene, CDR1 is LGHNA and CDR2 is YNFKEQ.

CDR3: CASRSLAGRINEQFF. The DNA of the CDR3 is TGCGCCAGCAGGTCACTAGCGGGAAGGATCAATGAGCAGTTCTTC. The chain couples TRBV5-1 to TRBJ2-1; 10 positions match TRBD2. The CDR3 contains 15 residues. Trimming cost V 5 bases and J 6 bases; bases outside gene matches: 8. Germline V lookup: CDR1 SGHRS, CDR2 YFSETQ.

CDR3 sequence reads: CASSTLMRQETQYF. The DNA for the CDR3 is TGTGCCAGCAGTACACTCATGCGACAAGAGACCCAGTACTTC. The genes are TRBV25-1 and TRBJ2-5; no clear D gene. Trimming removed 5 bases at V and 2 bases at J, with 12 bases between. Germline loops: CDR1 MGHDK, CDR2 SYGVNS. This CDR3 is built from 14 residues.

This clone was observed a handful of times. The V gene is TRBV4-2, the J gene TRBJ1-2, with a possible D match to TRBD1 (5 bases). The CDR3 loop spans 14 amino acids. Trimming cost V 4 bases and J 8 bases, with 17 bases left between them. CDR1 and CDR2 (germline): LGHNA, YNFKEQ. CDR3 in amino acids: CASSPGPTRPGYTF. The CDR3 coding sequence is TGTGCCAGCAGCCCGGGACCGACGCGGCCCGGCTACACCTTC.